This TCR beta chain was profiled in a study of blood T cell repertoires in COVID-19. Background on the study: Researchers got acute and convalescent COVID-19 samples from the United States, Italy and Spain. Nucleic acid was either cDNA or gDNA, and it came from T cells, B-cell-depleted T cells, or PBMCs.

CDR1 and CDR2 (germline): LNHNV, YYDKDF (reference sequence). Trimming took 0 bases from V and 6 from J, leaving 15 bases between them. This CDR3 is built from 15 residues. Per the authors' pipeline: Amplification of reference gene primers was used by the study to estimate nucleated cell counts. Using immunoSEQ multiplex PCR, the repertoire was profiled, and TCRdb retains in-frame clones only, with some absent. The V and J calls and clone size come from that table; D and trimming were worked out from the DNA. The sample has nearly 200,000 clones, 70% to 90% seen once. Sequencing input: peripheral blood. The TCR sequence derives from a woman between 65 and 79 years old with acute or convalescent COVID-19. The rearrangement uses TRBV15 and TRBJ2-7, with a possible D match to TRBD1 (6 bases). CDR3: CATSREGGPGSEQYF. The CDR3 coding sequence is TGTGCCACCAGCAGAGAAGGGGGTCCTGGCTCCGAGCAGTACTTC.